This T cell receptor (beta chain) appears in the sequencing data of a study of blood T cell repertoires in COVID-19. The protocol was immunoSEQ multiplex PCR, while the TCRdb copy is restricted to in-frame clones and leaves out a portion. The sample yields around 190,000 clones, roughly four fifths seen once. CDR1 and CDR2 (germline): LNHDA, SQIVND (reference sequence). V shed 7 bases and J shed 4 bases, with 10 bases lying between them. This CDR3 comprises 12 residues. The genes are TRBV19 and TRBJ1-1, with TRBD1 as a possible D gene (5 bases). The sequenced material came from peripheral blood. This TCR was sampled from a woman aged 45-60 years with acute or convalescent COVID-19. The CDR3 protein is CASNRQGTEAFF. The CDR3 DNA reads TGTGCCAGTAACCGGCAGGGCACTGAAGCTTTCTTT.